This paragraph reports one T cell receptor (beta chain). What it binds is unknown. Analysis merged second doses at about 4 or about 12 weeks. The data stem from a study of T cell responses to AZD1222 COVID-19 vaccine. Study-level findings and limits: Females outnumbered males among donors, who were mostly white British; clonal diversity was possibly underestimated. Only 5 or 6 individuals given AZD1222 were seropositive at baseline. Spike was spanned by vaccine-associated CD4 TCRs, which were dominant at 160-218 and 743-854.

The method was immunoSEQ multiplex PCR; TCRdb's version includes in-frame clones alone and lacks a portion of them. The data show about 180,000 clones, with 92% seen just once and about 2.1% held by the top ten. Germline lookup yields CDR1 SGHRS and CDR2 YFSETQ. Trimming took 0 bases from V and 6 from J, leaving 15 bases between them. CDR3 size: 16 residues. The source is an adult who received the AZD1222 COVID-19 vaccine. Sample: peripheral blood, taken 28 days after the second AZD1222 dose. The chain joins TRBV5-1 to TRBJ1-4, with D possibly TRBD1 on 6 matching bases. CDR3 in DNA: TGCGCCAGCAGCTTGGCTCGTGGGGGCGCGGATGAAAAACTGTTTTTT. Translation: CASSLARGGADEKLFF. Full variable domain (remainder filled in from reference TRBV5-1 and TRBJ1-4): KAGVTQTPRYLIKTRGQQVTLSCSPISGHRSVSWYQQTPGQGLQFLFEYFSETQRNKGNFPGRFSGRQFSNSRSEMNVSTLELGDSALYLCASSLARGGADEKLFFGSGTQLSVL.